The clone carrying this TCR beta chain was counted between two and nine times. Its antigen is unidentified. The sample comes from a study of T cell repertoires in cytomegalovirus infection. Overall study context: Public TCR beta signatures were indicative of both CMV infection and a matching HLA type.

Study-wide results and caveats: Dominating the ex vivo response were HLA-C-restricted CMV-specific TCR beta clonotypes.

The CDR3 spans 12 residues. The V gene's germline CDR1 is MNHEY and CDR2 SVGEGT. Trimming removed 8 bases from V and 9 bases from J, with 14 bases in between. TCRdb re-called the reads through MiXCR, storing one row per CDR3 protein. Of approximately 630,000 distinct CDR3 sequences listed, less than 25% are singletons. The TCR was taken from a human donor in good health (CMV status not recorded). Some clones in this sample may be carry-over from other donors' samples. The J gene is TRBJ2-1, the V gene TRBV6-2 or TRBV6-3; D perhaps matches TRBD2 (5 bases). The sequencing input was CD8+ T cells from PBMCs. Here the CDR3 DNA reads TGTGCCAGCCGGACTGGACGTTTTGAGCAGTTCTTC. Translating it yields CASRTGRFEQFF.